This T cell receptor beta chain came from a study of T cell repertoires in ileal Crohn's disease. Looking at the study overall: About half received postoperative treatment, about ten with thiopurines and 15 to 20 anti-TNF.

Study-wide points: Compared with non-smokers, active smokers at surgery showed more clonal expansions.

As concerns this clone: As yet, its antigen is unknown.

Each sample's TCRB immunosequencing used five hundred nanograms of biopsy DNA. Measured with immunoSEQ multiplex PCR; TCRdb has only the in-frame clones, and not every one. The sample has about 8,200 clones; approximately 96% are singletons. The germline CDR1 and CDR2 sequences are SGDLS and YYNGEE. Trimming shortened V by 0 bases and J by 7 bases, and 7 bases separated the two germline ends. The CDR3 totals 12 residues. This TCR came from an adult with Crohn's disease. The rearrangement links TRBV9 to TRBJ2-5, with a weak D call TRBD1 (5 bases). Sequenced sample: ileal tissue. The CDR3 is CASSVARGTQYF. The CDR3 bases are TGTGCCAGCAGCGTAGCTAGGGGGACCCAGTACTTC.